This TCR beta chain originates from a study of blood T cell repertoires in COVID-19. Study summary: PBMCs, B-cell-depleted T cells, or T cells were the source of the cDNA or gDNA that made up the material.

Per germline, CDR1 SQVTM and CDR2 ANQGSEA. This CDR3 region has 13 residues. The V and J ends lost 3 bases and 3 bases respectively, with 12 bases between them. Repertoires were generated with immunoSEQ multiplex PCR, while TCRdb's copy carries only in-frame clones and drops some. The sample includes 270,000 or so clones, around 90% of them seen just once. This chain connects TRBV29-1 to TRBJ2-7; perhaps TRBD1 as D (5 bases). The sequenced sample consisted of PBMCs or T cells enriched from blood (not recorded which). This TCR derives from a woman in her thirties with acute COVID-19. The CDR3 sequence is CSVEVGQGYEQYF. The CDR3 bases are TGCAGCGTTGAGGTTGGGCAGGGCTACGAGCAGTACTTC.